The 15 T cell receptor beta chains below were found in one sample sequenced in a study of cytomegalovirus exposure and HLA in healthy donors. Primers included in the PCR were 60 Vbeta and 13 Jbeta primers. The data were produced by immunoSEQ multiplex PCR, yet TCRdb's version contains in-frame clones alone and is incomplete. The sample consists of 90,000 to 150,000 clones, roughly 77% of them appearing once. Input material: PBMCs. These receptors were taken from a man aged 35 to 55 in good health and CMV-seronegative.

Here the CDR3 DNA reads TGTGCCAGCGGTACCCGCAGCGGGGGCGGAGGCAATCAGCCCCAGCATTTT. Translating it yields CASGTRSGGGGNQPQHF. The V call is TRBV27, the J call TRBJ1-5; maybe TRBD1 (6 bases). This CDR3 contains 17 residues. CDR1 and CDR2 from the germline V gene are MNHEY and SMNVEV (reference sequence). Deletions cut 8 bases from V and 2 bases from J, with 22 bases between.

The CDR3 spells CASSLWEGAGNTIYF. The CDR3 region has the DNA TGTGCCAGCAGCTTATGGGAAGGGGCTGGAAACACCATATATTTT. The J gene is TRBJ1-3, the V gene TRBV7-2; D possibly corresponds to TRBD1 (5 bases). Germline V lookup: CDR1 SGHTA, CDR2 FQGNSA. V was trimmed by 2 bases and J by 2 bases, leaving 10 bases between them. This CDR3 is 15 amino acids long.

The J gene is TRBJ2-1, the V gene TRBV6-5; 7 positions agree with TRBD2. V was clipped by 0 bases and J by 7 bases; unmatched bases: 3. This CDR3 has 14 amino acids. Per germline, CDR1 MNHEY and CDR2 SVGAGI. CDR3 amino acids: CASSYSGRENEQFF. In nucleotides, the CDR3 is TGTGCCAGCAGTTACTCGGGGAGGGAGAATGAGCAGTTCTTC.

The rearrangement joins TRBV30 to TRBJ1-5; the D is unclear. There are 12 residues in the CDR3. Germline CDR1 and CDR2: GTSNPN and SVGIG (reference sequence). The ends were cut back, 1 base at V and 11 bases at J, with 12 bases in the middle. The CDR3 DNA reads TGTGCCTGGAGTGACCTAGGTACGGCCCAGCATTTT. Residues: CAWSDLGTAQHF.

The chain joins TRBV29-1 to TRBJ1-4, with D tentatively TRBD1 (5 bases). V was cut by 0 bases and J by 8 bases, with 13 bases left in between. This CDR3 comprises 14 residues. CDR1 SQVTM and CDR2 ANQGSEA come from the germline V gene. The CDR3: CSVEDGGSREKLFF. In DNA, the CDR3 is TGCAGCGTTGAAGACGGGGGTAGTCGGGAAAAACTGTTTTTT.

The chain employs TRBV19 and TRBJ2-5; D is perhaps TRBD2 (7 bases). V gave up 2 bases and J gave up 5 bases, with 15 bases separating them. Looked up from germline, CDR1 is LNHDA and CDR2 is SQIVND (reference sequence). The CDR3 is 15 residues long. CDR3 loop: CASSILYGGRETQYF. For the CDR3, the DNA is TGTGCCAGTAGTATACTCTACGGGGGGCGGGAGACCCAGTACTTC. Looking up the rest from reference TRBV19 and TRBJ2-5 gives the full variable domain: DGGITQSPKYLFRKEGQNVTLSCEQNLNHDAMYWYRQDPGQGLRLIYYSQIVNDFQKGDIAEGYSVSREKKESFPLTVTSAQKNPTAFYLCASSILYGGRETQYFGPGTRLLVL.

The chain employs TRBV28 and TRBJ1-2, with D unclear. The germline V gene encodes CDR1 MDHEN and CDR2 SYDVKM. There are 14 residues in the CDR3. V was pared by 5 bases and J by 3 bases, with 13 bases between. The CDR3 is CASSILEGDYGYTF. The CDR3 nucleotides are TGTGCCAGCAGTATACTCGAGGGTGACTATGGCTACACCTTC.

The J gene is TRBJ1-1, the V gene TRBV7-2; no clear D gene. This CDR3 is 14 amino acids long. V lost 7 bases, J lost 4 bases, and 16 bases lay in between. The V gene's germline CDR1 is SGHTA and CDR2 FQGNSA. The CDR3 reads CASTMWGGGTEAFF. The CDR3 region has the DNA TGTGCCAGCACCATGTGGGGAGGAGGCACTGAAGCTTTCTTT. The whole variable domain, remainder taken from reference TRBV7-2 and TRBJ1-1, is GAGVSQSPSNKVTEKGKDVELRCDPISGHTALYWYRQSLGQGLEFLIYFQGNSAPDKSGLPSDRFSAERTGGSVSTLTIQRTQQEDSAVYLCASTMWGGGTEAFFGQGTRLTVV.

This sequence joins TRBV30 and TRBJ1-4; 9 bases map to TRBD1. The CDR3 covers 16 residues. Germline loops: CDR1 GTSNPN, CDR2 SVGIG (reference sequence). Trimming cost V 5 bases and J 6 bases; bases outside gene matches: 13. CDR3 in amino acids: CAWGRRDRARDEKLFF. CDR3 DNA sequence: TGTGCCTGGGGACGCCGGGACAGGGCCCGGGATGAAAAACTGTTTTTT.

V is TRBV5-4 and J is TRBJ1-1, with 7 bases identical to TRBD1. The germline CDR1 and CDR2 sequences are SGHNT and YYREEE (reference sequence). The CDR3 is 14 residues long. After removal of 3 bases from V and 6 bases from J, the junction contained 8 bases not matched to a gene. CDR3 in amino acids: CASSWATQGSEAFF. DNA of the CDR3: TGTGCCAGCAGCTGGGCCACACAGGGGTCTGAAGCTTTCTTT.

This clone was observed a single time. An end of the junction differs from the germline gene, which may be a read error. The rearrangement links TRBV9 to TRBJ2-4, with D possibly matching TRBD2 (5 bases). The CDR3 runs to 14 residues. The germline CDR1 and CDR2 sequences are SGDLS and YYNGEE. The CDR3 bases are TGTGCCAGCAGCCCGCGGACTTTGGGTAACAGTCAGTACTTC. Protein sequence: CASSPRTLGNSQYF.

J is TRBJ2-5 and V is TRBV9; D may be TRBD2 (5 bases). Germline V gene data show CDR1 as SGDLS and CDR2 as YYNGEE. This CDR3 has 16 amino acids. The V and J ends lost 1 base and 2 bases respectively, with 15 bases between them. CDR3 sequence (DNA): TGTGCCAGCAGCGTAAGTAGTTTGAGGGCACAAGAGACCCAGTACTTC. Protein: CASSVSSLRAQETQYF.

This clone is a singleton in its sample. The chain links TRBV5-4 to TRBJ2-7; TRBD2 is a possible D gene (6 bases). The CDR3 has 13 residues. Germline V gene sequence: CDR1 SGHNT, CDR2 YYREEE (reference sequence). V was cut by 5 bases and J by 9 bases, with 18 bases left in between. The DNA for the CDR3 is TGTGCCAGCAGTACCCCGGGTAGCGGTAGGCAGTACTTC. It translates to CASSTPGSGRQYF. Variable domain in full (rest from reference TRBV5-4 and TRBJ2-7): ETGVTQSPTHLIKTRGQQVTLRCSSQSGHNTVSWYQQALGQGPQFIFQYYREEENGRGNFPPRFSGLQFPNYSSELNVNALELDDSALYLCASSTPGSGRQYFGPGTRLTVT.

In nucleotides, the CDR3 is TGTGCCTGCTGGCGGGGCACCGGGGAGCTGTTTTTT. It yields the protein CACWRGTGELFF. The genes are TRBV2 and TRBJ2-2, with a tentative D call TRBD2 (6 bases). Germline V lookup: CDR1 SNHLY, CDR2 FYNNEI. The CDR3 has 12 residues. V dropped 11 bases and J dropped 4 bases, with 11 bases sitting between them.

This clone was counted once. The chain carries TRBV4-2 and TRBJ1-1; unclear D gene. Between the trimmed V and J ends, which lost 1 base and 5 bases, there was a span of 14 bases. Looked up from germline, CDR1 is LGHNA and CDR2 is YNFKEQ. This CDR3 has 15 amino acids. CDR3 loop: CASSQGGGRVTEAFF. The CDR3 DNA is TGTGCCAGCAGCCAAGGTGGCGGGCGCGTAACTGAAGCTTTCTTT.